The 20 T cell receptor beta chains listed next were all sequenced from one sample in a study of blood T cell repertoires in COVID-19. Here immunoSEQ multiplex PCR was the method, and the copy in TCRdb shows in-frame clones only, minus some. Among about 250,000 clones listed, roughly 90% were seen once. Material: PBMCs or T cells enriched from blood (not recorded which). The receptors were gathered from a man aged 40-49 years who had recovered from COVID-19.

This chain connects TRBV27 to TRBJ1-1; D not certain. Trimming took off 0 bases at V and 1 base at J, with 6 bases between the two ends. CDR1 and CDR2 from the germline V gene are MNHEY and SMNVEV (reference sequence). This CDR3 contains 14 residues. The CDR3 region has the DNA TGTGCCAGCAGTTTATCCCTTTGGAACACTGAAGCTTTCTTT. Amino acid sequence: CASSLSLWNTEAFF.

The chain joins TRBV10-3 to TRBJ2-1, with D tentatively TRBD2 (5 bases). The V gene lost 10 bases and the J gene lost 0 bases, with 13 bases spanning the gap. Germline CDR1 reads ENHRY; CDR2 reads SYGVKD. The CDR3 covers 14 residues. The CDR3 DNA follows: TGTGCCACCCGGGATCGAGGCTCCTACAATGAGCAGTTCTTC. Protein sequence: CATRDRGSYNEQFF.

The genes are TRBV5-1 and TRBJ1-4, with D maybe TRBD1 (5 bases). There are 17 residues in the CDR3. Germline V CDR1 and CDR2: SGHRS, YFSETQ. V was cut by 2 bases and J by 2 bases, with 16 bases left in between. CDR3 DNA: TGCGCCAGCAGCTTATCAGCAGGGAGGGTGACTAATGAAAAACTGTTTTTT. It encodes CASSLSAGRVTNEKLFF. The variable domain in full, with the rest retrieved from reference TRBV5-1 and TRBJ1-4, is KAGVTQTPRYLIKTRGQQVTLSCSPISGHRSVSWYQQTPGQGLQFLFEYFSETQRNKGNFPGRFSGRQFSNSRSEMNVSTLELGDSALYLCASSLSAGRVTNEKLFFGSGTQLSVL.

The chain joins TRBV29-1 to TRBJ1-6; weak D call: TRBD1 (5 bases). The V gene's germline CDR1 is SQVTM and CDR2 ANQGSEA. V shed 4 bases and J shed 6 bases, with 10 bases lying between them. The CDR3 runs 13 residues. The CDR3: CSVGQGGNSPLHF. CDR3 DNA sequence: TGCAGCGTTGGGCAGGGTGGTAATTCACCCCTCCACTTT. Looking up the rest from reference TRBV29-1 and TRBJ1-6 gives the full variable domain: SAVISQKPSRDICQRGTSLTIQCQVDSQVTMMFWYRQQPGQSLTLIATANQGSEATYESGFVIDKFPISRPNLTFSTLTVSNMSPEDSSIYLCSVGQGGNSPLHFGNGTRLTVT.

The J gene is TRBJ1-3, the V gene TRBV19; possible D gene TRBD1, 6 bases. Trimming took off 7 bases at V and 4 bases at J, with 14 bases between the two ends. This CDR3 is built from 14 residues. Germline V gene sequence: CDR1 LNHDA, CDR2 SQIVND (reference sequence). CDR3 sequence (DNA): TGTGCCAGTACCAACACCGGGACAGGAAACACCATATATTTT. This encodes CASTNTGTGNTIYF.

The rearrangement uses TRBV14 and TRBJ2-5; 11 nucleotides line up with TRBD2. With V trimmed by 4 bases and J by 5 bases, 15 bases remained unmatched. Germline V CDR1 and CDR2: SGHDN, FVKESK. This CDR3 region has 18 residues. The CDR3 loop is CASSRSARLAGIGETQYF. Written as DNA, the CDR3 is TGTGCCAGCAGCCGCTCAGCTAGACTAGCGGGGATTGGGGAGACCCAGTACTTC. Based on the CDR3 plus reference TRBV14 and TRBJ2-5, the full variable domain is EAGVTQFPSHSVIEKGQTVTLRCDPISGHDNLYWYRRVMGKEIKFLLHFVKESKQDESGMPNNRFLAERTGGTYSTLKVQPAELEDSGVYFCASSRSARLAGIGETQYFGPGTRLLVL.

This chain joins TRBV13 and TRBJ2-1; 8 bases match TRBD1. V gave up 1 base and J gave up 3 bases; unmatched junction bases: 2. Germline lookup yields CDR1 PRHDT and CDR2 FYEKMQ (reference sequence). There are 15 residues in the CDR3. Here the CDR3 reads CASSLEGQGYNEQFF. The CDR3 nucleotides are TGTGCCAGCAGCTTAGAAGGACAGGGCTACAATGAGCAGTTCTTC.

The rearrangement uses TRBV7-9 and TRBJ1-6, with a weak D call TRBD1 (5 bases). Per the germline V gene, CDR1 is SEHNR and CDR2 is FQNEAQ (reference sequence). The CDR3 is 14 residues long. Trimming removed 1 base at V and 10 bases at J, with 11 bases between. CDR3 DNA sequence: TGTGCCAGCAGCTTAGGGGGGGGGAGCTCACCCCTCCACTTT. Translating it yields CASSLGGGSSPLHF. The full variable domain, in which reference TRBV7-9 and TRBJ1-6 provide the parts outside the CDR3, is DTGVSQNPRHKITKRGQNVTFRCDPISEHNRLYWYRQTLGQGPEFLTYFQNEAQLEKSRLLSDRFSAERPKGSFSTLEIQRTEQGDSAMYLCASSLGGGSSPLHFGNGTRLTVT.

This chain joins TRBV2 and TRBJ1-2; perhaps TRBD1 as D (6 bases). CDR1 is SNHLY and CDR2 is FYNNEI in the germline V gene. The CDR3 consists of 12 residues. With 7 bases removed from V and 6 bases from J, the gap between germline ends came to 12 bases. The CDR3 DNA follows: TGTGCCAGCAACCAACAGGGAGATGGCTACACCTTC. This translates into CASNQQGDGYTF. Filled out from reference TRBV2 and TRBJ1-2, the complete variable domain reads EPEVTQTPSHQVTQMGQEVILRCVPISNHLYFYWYRQILGQKVEFLVSFYNNEISEKSEIFDDQFSVERPDGSNFTLKIRSTKLEDSAMYFCASNQQGDGYTFGSGTRLTVV.

This chain's CDR3 is CASSPGQGWNTGELFF. CDR3 nucleotide sequence: TGTGCCAGCTCACCCGGACAGGGATGGAACACCGGGGAGCTGTTTTTT. V gene TRBV18 combines with J gene TRBJ2-2; 8 positions agree with TRBD1. Germline trimming cut 3 bases from V and 1 base from J; bases unmatched to any gene: 4. CDR1 and CDR2 (germline): KGHSH, LQKENI. This CDR3 comprises 16 residues.

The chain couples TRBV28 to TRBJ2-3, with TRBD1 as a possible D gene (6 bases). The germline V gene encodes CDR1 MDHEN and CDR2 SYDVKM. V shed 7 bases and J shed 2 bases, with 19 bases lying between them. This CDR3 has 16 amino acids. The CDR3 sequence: CASTRKAQGTTDTQYF. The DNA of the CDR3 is TGTGCCAGCACCCGCAAGGCTCAGGGGACCACAGATACGCAGTATTTT.

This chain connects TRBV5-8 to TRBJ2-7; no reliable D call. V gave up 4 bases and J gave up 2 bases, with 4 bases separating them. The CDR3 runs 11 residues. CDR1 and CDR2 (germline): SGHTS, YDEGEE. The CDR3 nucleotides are TGTGCCAGCAGCCTCGCCTACGAGCAGTACTTC. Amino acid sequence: CASSLAYEQYF.

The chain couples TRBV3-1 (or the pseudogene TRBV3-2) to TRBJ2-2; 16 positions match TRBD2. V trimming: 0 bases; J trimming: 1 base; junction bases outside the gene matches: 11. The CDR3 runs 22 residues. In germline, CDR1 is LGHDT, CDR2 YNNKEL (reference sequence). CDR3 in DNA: TGTGCCAGCAGCCAAGATCAGGGACTAGCGGGAGGGCACTTTGAGAACACCGGGGAGCTGTTTTTT. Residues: CASSQDQGLAGGHFENTGELFF.

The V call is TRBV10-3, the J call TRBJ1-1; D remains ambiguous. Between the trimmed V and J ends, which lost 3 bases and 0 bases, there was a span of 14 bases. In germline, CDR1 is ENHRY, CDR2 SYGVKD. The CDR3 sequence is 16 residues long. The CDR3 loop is CAISDSGPGLNTEAFF. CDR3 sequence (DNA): TGTGCCATCAGTGACTCAGGTCCGGGGTTGAACACTGAAGCTTTCTTT.

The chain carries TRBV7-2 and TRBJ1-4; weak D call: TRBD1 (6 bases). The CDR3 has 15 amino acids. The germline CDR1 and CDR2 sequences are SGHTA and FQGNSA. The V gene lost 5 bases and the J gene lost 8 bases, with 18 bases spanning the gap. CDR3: CASSLVGAGNEKLFF. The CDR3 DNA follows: TGTGCCAGCAGCCTAGTGGGGGCAGGGAACGAAAAACTGTTTTTT.

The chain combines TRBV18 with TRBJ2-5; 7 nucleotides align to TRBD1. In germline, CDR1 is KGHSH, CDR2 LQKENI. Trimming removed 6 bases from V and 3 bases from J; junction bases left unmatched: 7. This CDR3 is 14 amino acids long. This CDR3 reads CASSSTGSKETQYF. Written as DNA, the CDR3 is TGTGCCAGCTCGTCGACAGGGTCGAAAGAGACCCAGTACTTC.

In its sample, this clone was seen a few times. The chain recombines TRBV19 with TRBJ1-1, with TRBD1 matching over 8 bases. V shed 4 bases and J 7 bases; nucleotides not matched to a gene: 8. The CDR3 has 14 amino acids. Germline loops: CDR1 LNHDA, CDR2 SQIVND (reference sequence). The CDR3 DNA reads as TGTGCCAGTAGTAACCAGGGGGCGAGGAATGAAGCTTTCTTT. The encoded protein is CASSNQGARNEAFF.

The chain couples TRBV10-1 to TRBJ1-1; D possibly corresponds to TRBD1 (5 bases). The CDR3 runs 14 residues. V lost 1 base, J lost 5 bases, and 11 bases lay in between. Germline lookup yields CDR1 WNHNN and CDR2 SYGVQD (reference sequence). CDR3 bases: TGCGCCAGCAGTGAGTTCAGGGATGGGACTGAAGCTTTCTTT. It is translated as CASSEFRDGTEAFF.

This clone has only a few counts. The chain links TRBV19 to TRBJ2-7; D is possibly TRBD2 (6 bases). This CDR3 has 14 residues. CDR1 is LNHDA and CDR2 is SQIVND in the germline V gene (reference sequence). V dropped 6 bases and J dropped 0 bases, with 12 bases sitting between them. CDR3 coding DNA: TGTGCCAGTAGCTTTTCCGGGGGCTCCTACGAGCAGTACTTC. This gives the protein CASSFSGGSYEQYF.

The CDR3 sequence: CASSLRTGGTNEKLFF. CDR3 bases: TGTGCCAGCAGCCTTCGGACAGGGGGAACTAATGAAAAACTGTTTTTT. The V gene is TRBV3-1 (or the pseudogene TRBV3-2), the J gene TRBJ1-4, with 10 bases lining up with TRBD1. Germline CDR1 and CDR2: LGHDT and YNNKEL (reference sequence). The CDR3 is made up of 16 amino acids. J lost 1 base, V lost 4 bases, and 3 bases had no gene match.